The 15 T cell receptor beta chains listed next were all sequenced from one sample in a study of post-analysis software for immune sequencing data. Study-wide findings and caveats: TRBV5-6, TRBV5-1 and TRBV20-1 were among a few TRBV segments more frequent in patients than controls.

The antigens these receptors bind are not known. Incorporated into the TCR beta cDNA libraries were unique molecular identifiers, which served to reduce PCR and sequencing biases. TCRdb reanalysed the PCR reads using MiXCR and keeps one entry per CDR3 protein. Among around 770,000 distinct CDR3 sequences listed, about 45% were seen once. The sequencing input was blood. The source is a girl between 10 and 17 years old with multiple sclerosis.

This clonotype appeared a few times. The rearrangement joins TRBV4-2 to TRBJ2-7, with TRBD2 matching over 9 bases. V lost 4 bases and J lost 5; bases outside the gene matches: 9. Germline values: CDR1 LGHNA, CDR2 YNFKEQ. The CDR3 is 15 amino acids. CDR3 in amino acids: CASSPVGGRANEQYF. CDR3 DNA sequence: TGTGCCAGCAGCCCCGTAGGCGGGAGGGCCAACGAGCAGTACTTC.

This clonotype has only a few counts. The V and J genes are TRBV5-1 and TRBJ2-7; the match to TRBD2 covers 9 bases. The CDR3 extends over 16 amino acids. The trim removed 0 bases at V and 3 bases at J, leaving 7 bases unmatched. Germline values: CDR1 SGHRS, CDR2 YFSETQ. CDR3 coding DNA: TGCGCCAGCAGCTTGGCCGAGGGACTAGCCTTCTACGAGCAGTACTTC. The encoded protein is CASSLAEGLAFYEQYF.

CDR3 sequence: CASSVGGRALGDNEQFF. The CDR3 DNA is TGTGCCAGCAGCGTAGGCGGGAGGGCCCTCGGCGACAATGAGCAGTTCTTC. This chain links TRBV9 with TRBJ2-1, with 9 bases lining up with TRBD2. The CDR3 sequence is 17 residues long. Germline V gives CDR1 SGDLS, CDR2 YYNGEE. V shed 0 bases and J 5 bases; nucleotides not matched to a gene: 9.

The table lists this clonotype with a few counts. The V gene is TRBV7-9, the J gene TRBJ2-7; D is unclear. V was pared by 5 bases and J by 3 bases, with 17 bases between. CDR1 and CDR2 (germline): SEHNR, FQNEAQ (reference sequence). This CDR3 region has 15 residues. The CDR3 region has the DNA TGTGCCAGCAGCAAGTCGGCTAAGAACGTCTACGAGCAGTACTTC. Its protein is CASSKSAKNVYEQYF.

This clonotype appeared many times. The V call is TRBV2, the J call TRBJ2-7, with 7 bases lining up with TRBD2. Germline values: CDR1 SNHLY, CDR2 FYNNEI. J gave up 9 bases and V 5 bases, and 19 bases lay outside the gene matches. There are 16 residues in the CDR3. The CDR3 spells CASSPTGTTRTQGQYF. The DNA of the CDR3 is TGTGCCAGCAGTCCAACCGGGACTACAAGGACACAAGGGCAGTACTTC. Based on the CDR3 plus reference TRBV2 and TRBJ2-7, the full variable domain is EPEVTQTPSHQVTQMGQEVILRCVPISNHLYFYWYRQILGQKVEFLVSFYNNEISEKSEIFDDQFSVERPDGSNFTLKIRSTKLEDSAMYFCASSPTGTTRTQGQYFGPGTRLTVT.

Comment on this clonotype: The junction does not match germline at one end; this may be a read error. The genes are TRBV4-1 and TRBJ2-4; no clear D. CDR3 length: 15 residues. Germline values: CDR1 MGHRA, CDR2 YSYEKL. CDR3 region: CAGSQDLQATRRQYF. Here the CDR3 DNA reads TGCGCCGGCAGCCAAGATCTGCAGGCTACGCGGAGACAGTACTTC.

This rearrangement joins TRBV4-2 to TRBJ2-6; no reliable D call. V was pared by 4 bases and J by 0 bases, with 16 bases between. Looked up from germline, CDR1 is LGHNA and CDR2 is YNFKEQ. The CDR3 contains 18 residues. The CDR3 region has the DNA TGTGCCAGCAGCCGGGTAGGGATTCCCCTCTCTGGGGCCAACGTCCTGACTTTC. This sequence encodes CASSRVGIPLSGANVLTF.

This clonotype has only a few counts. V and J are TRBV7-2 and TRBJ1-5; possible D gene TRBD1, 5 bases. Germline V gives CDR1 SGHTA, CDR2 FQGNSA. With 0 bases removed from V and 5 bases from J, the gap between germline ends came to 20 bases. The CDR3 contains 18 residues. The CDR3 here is CASSLAFGGLGVYQPQHF. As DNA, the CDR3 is TGTGCCAGCAGCTTAGCTTTTGGGGGGTTGGGAGTTTATCAGCCCCAGCATTTT.

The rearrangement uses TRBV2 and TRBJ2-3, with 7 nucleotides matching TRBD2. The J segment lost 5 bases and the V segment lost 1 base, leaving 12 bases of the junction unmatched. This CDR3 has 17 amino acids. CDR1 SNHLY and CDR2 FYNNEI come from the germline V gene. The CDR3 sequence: CASSEVLLAYQGDTQYF. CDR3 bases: TGTGCCAGCAGTGAAGTGCTACTAGCGTACCAGGGAGATACGCAGTATTTT.

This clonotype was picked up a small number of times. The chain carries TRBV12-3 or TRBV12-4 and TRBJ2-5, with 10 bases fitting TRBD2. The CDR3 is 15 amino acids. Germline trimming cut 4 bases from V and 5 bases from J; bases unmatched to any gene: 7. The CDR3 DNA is TGTGCCAGCAGTTCATCGACTAGCGGGCGTGAGACCCAGTACTTC. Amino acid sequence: CASSSSTSGRETQYF.

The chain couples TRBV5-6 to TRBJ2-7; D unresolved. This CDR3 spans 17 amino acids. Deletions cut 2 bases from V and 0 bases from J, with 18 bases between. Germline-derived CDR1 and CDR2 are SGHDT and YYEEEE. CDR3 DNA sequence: TGTGCCAGCAGCTTCCCGCCACATACGAGGTCCTCCTACGAGCAGTACTTC. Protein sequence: CASSFPPHTRSSYEQYF.

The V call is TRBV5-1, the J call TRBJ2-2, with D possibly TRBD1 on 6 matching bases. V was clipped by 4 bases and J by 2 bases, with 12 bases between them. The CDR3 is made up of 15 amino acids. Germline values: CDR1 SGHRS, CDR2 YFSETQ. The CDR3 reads CASSPTGTNTGELFF. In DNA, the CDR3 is TGCGCCAGCAGCCCTACCGGGACAAACACCGGGGAGCTGTTTTTT.

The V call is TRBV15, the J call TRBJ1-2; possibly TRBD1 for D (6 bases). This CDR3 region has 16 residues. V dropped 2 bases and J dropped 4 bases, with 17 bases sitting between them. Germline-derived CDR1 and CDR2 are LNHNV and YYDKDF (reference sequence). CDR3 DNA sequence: TGTGCCACCAGCAGACCTCCTCGACAAGGGGGCTATGGCTACACCTTC. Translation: CATSRPPRQGGYGYTF.

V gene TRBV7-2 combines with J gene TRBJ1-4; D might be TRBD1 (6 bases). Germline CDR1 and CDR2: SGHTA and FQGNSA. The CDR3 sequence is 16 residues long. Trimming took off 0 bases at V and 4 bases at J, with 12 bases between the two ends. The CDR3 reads CASSLAVGGINEKLFF. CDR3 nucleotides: TGTGCCAGCAGCTTAGCGGTGGGGGGCATTAATGAAAAACTGTTTTTT.

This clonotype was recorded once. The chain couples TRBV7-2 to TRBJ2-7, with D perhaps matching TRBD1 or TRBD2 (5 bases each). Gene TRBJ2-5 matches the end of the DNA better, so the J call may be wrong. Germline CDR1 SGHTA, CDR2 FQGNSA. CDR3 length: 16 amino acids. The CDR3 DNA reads TGTGCCAGCACCTTGGGACGAGCTCTCTTTCAAGAGACCCAGTACTTC. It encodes CASTLGRALFQETQYF.